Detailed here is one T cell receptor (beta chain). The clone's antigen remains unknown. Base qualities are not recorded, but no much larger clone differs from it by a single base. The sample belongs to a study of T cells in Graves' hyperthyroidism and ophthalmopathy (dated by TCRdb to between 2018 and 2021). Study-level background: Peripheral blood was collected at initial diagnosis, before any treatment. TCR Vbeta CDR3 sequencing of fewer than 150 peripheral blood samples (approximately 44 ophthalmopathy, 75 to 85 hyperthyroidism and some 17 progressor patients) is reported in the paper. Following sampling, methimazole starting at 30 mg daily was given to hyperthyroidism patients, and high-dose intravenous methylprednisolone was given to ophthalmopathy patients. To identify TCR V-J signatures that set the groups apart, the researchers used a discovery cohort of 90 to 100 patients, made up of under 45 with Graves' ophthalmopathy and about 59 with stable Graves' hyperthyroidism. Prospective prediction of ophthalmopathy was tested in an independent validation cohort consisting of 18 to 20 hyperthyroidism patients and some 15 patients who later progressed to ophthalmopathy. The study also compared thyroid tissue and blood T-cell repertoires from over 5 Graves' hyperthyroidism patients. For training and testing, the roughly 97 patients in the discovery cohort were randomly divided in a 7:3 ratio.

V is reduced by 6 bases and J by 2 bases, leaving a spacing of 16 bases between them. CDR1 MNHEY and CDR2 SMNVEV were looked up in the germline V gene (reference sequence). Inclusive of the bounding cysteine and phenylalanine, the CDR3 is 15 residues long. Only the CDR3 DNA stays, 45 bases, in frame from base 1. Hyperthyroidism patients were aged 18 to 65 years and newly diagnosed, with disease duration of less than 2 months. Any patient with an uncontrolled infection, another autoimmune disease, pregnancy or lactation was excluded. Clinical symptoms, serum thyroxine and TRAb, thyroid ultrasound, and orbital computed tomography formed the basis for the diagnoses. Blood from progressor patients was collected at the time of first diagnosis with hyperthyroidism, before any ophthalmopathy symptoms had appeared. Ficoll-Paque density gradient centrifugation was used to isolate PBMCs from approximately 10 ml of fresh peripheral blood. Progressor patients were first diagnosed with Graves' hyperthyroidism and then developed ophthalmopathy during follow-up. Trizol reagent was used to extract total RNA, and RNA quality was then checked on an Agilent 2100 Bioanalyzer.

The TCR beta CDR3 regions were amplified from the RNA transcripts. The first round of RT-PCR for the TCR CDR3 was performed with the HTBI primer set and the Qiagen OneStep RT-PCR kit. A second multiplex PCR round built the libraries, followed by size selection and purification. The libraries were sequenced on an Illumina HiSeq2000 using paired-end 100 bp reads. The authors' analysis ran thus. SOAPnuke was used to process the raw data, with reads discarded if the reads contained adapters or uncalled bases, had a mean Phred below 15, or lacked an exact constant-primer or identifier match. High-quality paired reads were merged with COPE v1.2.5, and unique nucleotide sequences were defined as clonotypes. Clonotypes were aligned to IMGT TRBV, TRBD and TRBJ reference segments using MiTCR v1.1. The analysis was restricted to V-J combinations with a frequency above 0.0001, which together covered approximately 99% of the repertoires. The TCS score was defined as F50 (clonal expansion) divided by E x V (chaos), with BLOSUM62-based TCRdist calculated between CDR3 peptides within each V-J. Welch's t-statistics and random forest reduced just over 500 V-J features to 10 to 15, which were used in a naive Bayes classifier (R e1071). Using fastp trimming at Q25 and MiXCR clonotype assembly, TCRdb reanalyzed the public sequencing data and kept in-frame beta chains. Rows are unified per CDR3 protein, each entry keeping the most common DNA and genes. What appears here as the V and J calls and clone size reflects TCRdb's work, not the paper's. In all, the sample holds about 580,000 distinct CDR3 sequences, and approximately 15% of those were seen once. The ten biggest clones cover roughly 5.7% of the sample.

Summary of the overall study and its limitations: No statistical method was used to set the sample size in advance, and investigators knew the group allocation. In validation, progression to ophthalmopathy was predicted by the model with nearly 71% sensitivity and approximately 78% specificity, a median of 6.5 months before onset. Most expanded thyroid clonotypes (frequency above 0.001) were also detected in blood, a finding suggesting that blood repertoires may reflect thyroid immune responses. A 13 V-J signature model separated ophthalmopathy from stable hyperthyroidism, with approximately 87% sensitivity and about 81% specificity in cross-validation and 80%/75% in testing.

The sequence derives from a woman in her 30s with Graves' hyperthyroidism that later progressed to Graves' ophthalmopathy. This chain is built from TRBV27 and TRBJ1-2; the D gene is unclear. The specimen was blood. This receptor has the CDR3 CASSTPEGVNYGYTF. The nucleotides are TGTGCCAGCAGCACCCCCGAGGGAGTGAACTATGGCTACACCTTC.